The source of this T cell receptor beta chain is a study of T cell repertoires in cytomegalovirus infection. Study as a whole: From public TCR beta signatures came an indication of both CMV infection and matching HLA type. Study conclusions and caveats: Ex vivo, HLA-C-restricted CMV-specific TCR beta clonotypes prevailed over the rest of the response. People with CMV and the relevant HLA were identified by cumulative public TCR beta family frequency.

This clonotype was recorded a few times. The antigen is not known. Unmatched junction bases numbered 5, after V lost 3 bases and J lost 1 base. This CDR3 is 15 amino acids long. Germline assignment: CDR1 SGHVS and CDR2 FQNEAQ. TCRdb ran MiXCR on the reads and lists one entry per CDR3 protein. In the table there are around 740,000 distinct CDR3 sequences, under 40% of which are singletons. The chain uses TRBV7-8 and TRBJ2-7; 8 bases agree with TRBD1. This clonotype was sampled from a human donor in good health (CMV status not recorded). Some clones in this sample may be carry-over from other donors' samples. Sequenced input: PBMCs. The CDR3: CASSFLQGVSYEQYF. The DNA for the CDR3 is TGTGCCAGCAGCTTCCTACAGGGGGTATCCTACGAGCAGTACTTC. The full variable domain, completed using reference TRBV7-8 and TRBJ2-7, is GAGVSQSPRYKVAKRGQDVALRCDPISGHVSLFWYQQALGQGPEFLTYFQNEAQLDKSGLPSDRFFAERPEGSVSTLKIQRTQQEDSAVYLCASSFLQGVSYEQYFGPGTRLTVT.